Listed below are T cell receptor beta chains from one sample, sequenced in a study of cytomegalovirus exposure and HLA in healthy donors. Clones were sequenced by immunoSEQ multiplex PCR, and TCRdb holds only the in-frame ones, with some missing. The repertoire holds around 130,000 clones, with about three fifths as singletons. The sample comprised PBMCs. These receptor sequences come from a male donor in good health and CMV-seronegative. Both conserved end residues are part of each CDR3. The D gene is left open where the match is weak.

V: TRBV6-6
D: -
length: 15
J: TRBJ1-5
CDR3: CASSPPQGSNQPQHF
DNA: TGTGCCAGCAGTCCGCCGCAGGGAAGCAATCAGCCCCAGCATTTT

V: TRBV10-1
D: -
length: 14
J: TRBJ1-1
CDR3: CASSRDRLNTEAFF
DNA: TGCGCCAGCAGCCGCGACAGGCTGAACACTGAAGCTTTCTTT

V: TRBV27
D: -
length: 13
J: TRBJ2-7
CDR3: CASSLGGLYEQYF
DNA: TGTGCCAGCAGTTTAGGAGGGCTGTACGAGCAGTACTTC

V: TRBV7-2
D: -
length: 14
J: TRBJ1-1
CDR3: CASSLVGPMREAFF
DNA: TGTGCCAGCAGCTTAGTGGGGCCCATGCGTGAAGCTTTCTTT

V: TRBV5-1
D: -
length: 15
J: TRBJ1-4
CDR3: CASSLVAATNEKLFF
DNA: TGCGCCAGCAGCTTGGTGGCTGCAACTAATGAAAAACTGTTTTTT

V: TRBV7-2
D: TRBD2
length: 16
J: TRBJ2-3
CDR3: CASSLGLAGSTDTQYF
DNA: TGTGCCAGCAGCTTGGGACTAGCGGGGAGCACAGATACGCAGTATTTT

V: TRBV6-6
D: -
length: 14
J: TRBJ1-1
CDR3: CASSNGQLNTEAFF
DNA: TGTGCCAGCAGTAATGGACAGCTGAACACTGAAGCTTTCTTT

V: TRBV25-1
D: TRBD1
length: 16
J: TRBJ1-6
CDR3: CASSQTSGQVNSPLHF
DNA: TGTGCCAGCAGTCAAACCTCCGGACAGGTCAATTCACCCCTCCACTTT

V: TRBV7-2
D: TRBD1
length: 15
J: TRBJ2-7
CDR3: CASSLVGQGSYEQYF
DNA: TGTGCCAGCAGCTTAGTGGGACAGGGGTCCTACGAGCAGTACTTC

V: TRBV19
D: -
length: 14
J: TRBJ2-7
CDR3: CASSIGGLVYEQYF
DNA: TGTGCCAGTAGTATCGGGGGGCTGGTCTACGAGCAGTACTTC